This note documents a single T cell receptor beta chain sequence. This PCR relied on a set of 60 Vbeta primers and 13 Jbeta primers. The data were produced by immunoSEQ multiplex PCR, yet TCRdb's version contains in-frame clones alone and is incomplete. The table includes 100,000 to 150,000 clones, approximately 84% detected once. Germline loops: CDR1 MGHRA, CDR2 YSYEKL. This CDR3 spans 15 amino acids. Trimming shortened V by 1 base and J by 9 bases, and 18 bases separated the two germline ends. The data are from a study of cytomegalovirus exposure and HLA in healthy donors. This chain uses TRBV4-1 with TRBJ1-1; D gene ambiguous. Sequencing was carried out using PBMCs. This TCR was sampled from a man younger than 35 in good health and CMV-seropositive. This CDR3 reads CASSQVSQVTSQAFF. CDR3 sequence (DNA): TGCGCCAGCAGCCAAGTTTCGCAGGTGACGTCCCAAGCTTTCTTT.